The TCR beta chain described here comes from a study of beta chain features in type 1 diabetes. The entirety of the isolated RNA underwent reverse transcription, so expressed TCRB transcripts were sequenced. TCRdb keeps only in-frame clones here, not all; method: immunoSEQ multiplex PCR. This repertoire shows some 150,000 clones, over 8.5% found once; its top ten account for roughly 1.9%. The CDR3 has 22 residues. Germline V gene sequence: CDR1 LGHNA, CDR2 YSLEER. V lost 2 bases to trimming and J lost 0 bases; unmatched junction nucleotides: 22. The sequence derives from a man between 18 and 29 years old in good health. Specimen: central memory CD4+ T cells from blood. This chain uses TRBV4-3 with TRBJ2-1, with 7 bases lining up with TRBD2. CDR3: CASSQLEGGSPRASSSYNEQFF. Here the CDR3 DNA reads TGCGCCAGCAGCCAATTAGAGGGCGGGAGTCCCCGGGCCTCTAGCTCCTACAATGAGCAGTTCTTC.